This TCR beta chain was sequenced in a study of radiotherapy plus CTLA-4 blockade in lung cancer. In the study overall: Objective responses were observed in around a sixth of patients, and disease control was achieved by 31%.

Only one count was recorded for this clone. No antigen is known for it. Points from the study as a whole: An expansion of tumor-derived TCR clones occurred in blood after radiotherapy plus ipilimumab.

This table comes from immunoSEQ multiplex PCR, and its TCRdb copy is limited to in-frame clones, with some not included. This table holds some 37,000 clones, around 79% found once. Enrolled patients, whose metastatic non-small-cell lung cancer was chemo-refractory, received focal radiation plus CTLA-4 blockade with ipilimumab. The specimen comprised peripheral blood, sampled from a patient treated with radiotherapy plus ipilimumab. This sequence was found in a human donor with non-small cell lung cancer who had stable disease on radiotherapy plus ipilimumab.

CDR3 sequence: CASSLVGGDADTQYF. The CDR3 region has the DNA TGTGCCAGCAGCTTAGTTGGAGGGGACGCAGATACGCAGTATTTT. The chain couples TRBV7-9 to TRBJ2-3, with D perhaps TRBD2 (6 bases). The CDR3 is 15 amino acids. Between the trimmed V and J ends, which lost 1 base and 4 bases, there was a span of 12 bases. Germline CDR1 and CDR2: SEHNR and FQNEAQ (reference sequence).